This record covers a single T cell receptor (beta chain). Antigen unknown. A much bigger clone sits one base away, suggesting this may be a read error. The entry originates in a study of T cell repertoires in cytomegalovirus infection. The overall study: Both a matching HLA type and CMV infection were indicated by public TCR beta signatures. Study-level points and caveats: CMV-specific HLA-C-restricted TCR beta clonotypes dominated the ex vivo response.

TCRdb passed the reads through MiXCR, listing each CDR3 protein once. The repertoire consists of hundreds of thousands of distinct CDR3 sequences, with 20% to 25% occurring once and the leading ten covering around 8%. With 0 bases removed from V and 2 bases from J, the gap between germline ends came to 15 bases. This CDR3 spans 17 amino acids. Germline assignment: CDR1 ENHRY and CDR2 SYGVKD. The receptor's source is a human donor in good health (CMV status not recorded). Some clones in this sample may be carry-over from other donors' samples. The chain combines TRBV10-3 with TRBJ2-3; D possibly corresponds to TRBD1 (6 bases). The sequencing sample was made of CD8+ T cells from PBMCs. CDR3 DNA: TGTGCCATCAGTGAGTCCATCCAGTGGGGGCACACAGATACGCAGTATTTT. Amino acid sequence: CAISESIQWGHTDTQYF.